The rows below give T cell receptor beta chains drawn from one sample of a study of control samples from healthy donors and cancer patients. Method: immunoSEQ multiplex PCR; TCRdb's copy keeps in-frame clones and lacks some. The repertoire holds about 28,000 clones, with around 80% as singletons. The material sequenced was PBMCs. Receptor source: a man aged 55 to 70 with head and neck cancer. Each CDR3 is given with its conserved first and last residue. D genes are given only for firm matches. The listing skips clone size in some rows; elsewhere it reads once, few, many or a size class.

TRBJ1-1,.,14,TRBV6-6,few,CASSLAGLNTEAFF,TGTGCCAGCAGCCTAGCAGGTCTGAACACTGAAGCTTTCTTT
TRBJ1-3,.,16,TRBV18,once,CASSPPRQGPGNTIYF,TGTGCCAGCTCACCCCCCCGGCAGGGCCCTGGAAACACCATATATTTT
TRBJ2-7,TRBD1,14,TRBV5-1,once,CASSPLTGSYEQYF,TGCGCCAGCAGCCCCTTGACAGGGTCCTACGAGCAGTACTTC
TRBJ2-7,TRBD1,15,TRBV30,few,CAWGTTGDLSYEQYF,TGTGCCTGGGGGACGACAGGGGATCTCTCCTACGAGCAGTACTTC
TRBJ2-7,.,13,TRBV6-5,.,CASYQGLNYEQYF,TGTGCCAGCTACCAGGGGTTGAACTACGAGCAGTACTTC
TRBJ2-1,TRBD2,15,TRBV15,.,CATSRSGTNYNEQFF,TGTGCCACCAGCAGAAGTGGGACTAACTACAATGAGCAGTTCTTC
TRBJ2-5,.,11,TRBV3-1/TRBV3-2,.,CASSLLETQYF,TGTGCCAGCAGCCTCTTGGAGACCCAGTACTTC
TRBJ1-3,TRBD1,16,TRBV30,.,CAWSGRPGTVGNTIYF,TGTGCCTGGAGTGGTCGGCCCGGGACAGTTGGAAACACCATATATTTT
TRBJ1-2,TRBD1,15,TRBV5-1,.,CASSLEGTGEGGYTF,TGCGCCAGCAGCTTGGAGGGGACAGGGGAGGGCGGCTACACCTTC
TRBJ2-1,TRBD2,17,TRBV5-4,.,CASSSGTSRRSYNEQFF,TGTGCCAGCAGCTCCGGGACTAGCAGGAGATCCTACAATGAGCAGTTCTTC
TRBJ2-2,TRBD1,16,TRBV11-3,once,CASSSQGASNTGELFF,TGTGCCAGCAGCTCACAGGGGGCTTCGAACACCGGGGAGCTGTTTTTT
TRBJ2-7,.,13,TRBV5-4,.,CASSLPSDVEQYF,TGTGCCAGCAGCTTACCCTCTGACGTCGAGCAGTACTTC
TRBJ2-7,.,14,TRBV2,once,CASSAGHGSYEQYF,TGTGCCAGCAGTGCGGGACACGGATCCTACGAGCAGTACTTC
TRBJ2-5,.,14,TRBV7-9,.,CASSFSWGGETQYF,TGTGCCAGCAGCTTTTCGTGGGGCGGGGAGACCCAGTACTTC
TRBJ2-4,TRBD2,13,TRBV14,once,CASSPTSETIQYF,TGTGCCAGCAGTCCGACTAGCGAGACCATTCAGTACTTC
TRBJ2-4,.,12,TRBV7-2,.,CASSFPRLVQYF,TGTGCCAGCAGCTTCCCCCGGTTGGTTCAGTACTTC
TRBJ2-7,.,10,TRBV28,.,CASHSYEQYF,TGTGCCAGCCACTCCTACGAGCAGTACTTC
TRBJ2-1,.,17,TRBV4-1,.,CASSQEGSAAVYNEQFF,TGCGCCAGCAGCCAAGAAGGTTCGGCAGCCGTTTACAATGAGCAGTTCTTC
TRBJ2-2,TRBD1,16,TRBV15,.,CATSREGTGVTGELFF,TGTGCCACCAGCAGAGAAGGGACAGGGGTCACCGGGGAGCTGTTTTTT
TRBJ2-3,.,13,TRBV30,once,CAHGRAGTDTQYF,TGTGCCCATGGGCGCGCCGGCACAGATACGCAGTATTTT
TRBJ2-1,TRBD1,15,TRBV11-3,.,CASSLEGQAYNEQFF,TGTGCCAGCAGCTTAGAGGGACAGGCCTACAATGAGCAGTTCTTC
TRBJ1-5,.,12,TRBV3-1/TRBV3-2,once,CASSQVGQPQHF,TGTGCCAGCAGCCAAGTGGGTCAGCCCCAGCATTTT
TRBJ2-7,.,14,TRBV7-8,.,CASRWQGGSYEQYF,TGTGCCAGCAGGTGGCAGGGAGGCTCCTACGAGCAGTACTTC
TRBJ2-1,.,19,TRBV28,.,CASSLYGGGRGLSYNEQFF,TGTGCCAGCAGTTTATATGGGGGGGGCAGGGGATTATCCTACAATGAGCAGTTCTTC
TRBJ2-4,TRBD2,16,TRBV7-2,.,CASSLEASGRRNIQYF,TGTGCCAGCAGCTTAGAGGCTAGCGGGAGAAGGAACATTCAGTACTTC
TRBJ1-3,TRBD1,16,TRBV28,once,CASSSGQVGSGNTIYF,TGTGCCAGCAGTTCAGGACAGGTGGGCTCTGGAAACACCATATATTTT
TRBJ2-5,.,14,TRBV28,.,CASSLGTIAETQYF,TGTGCCAGCAGTTTAGGGACCATTGCGGAGACCCAGTACTTC
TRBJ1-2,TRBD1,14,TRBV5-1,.,CASSFQSTGDGYTF,TGCGCCAGCAGTTTCCAATCGACAGGGGACGGCTACACCTTC
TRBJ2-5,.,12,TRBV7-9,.,CASSLLLETQYF,TGTGCCAGCAGCTTACTATTGGAGACCCAGTACTTC
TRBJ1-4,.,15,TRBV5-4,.,CASSLAGRTNEKLFF,TGTGCCAGCAGCCTCGCCGGGAGAACTAATGAAAAACTGTTTTTT
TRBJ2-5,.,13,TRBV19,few,CASGWGRQETQYF,TGTGCCAGCGGATGGGGTCGGCAAGAGACCCAGTACTTC
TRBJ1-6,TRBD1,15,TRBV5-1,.,CASSLGGQGYSPLHF,TGCGCCAGCAGCTTGGGGGGACAGGGATATTCACCCCTCCACTTT
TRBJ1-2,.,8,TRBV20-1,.,CSPYGYTF,TGCAGCCCATATGGCTACACCTTC
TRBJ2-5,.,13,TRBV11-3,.,CASSLVSWETQYF,TGTGCCAGCAGCTTAGTTAGTTGGGAGACCCAGTACTTC
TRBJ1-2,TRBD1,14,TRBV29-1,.,CSVDRPGTGGGYTF,TGCAGCGTTGATCGGCCCGGGACAGGGGGGGGCTACACCTTC
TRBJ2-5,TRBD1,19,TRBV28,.,CASSTISRATGDIPETQYF,TGTGCCAGCAGTACCATATCCCGCGCTACAGGGGACATCCCGGAGACCCAGTACTTC
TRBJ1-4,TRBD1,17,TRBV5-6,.,CASSHAGTGFGGEKLFF,TGTGCCAGCAGCCACGCCGGGACAGGGTTTGGCGGTGAAAAACTGTTTTTT
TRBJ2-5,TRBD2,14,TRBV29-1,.,CSVVGLAGEETQYF,TGCAGCGTTGTCGGACTAGCGGGAGAGGAGACCCAGTACTTC
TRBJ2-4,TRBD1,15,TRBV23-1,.,CASNRQGEAKNIQYF,TGCGCCAGCAACCGACAGGGGGAGGCCAAAAACATTCAGTACTTC
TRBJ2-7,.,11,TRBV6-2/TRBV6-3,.,CASSALYEQYF,TGTGCCAGCAGTGCGTTGTACGAGCAGTACTTC
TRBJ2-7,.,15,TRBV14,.,CASSQKPAGTYEQYF,TGTGCCAGCAGCCAGAAGCCAGCAGGAACCTACGAGCAGTACTTC
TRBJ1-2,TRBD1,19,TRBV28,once,CASSFLNGVGRGLGYGYTF,TGTGCCAGCAGTTTTTTAAACGGGGTTGGGAGGGGGCTTGGCTATGGCTACACCTTC
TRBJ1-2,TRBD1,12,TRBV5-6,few,CASSLGQGGYTF,TGTGCCAGCAGCTTAGGACAGGGCGGCTACACCTTC
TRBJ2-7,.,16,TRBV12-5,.,CASGLYFPGQTYEQYF,TGTGCTAGTGGTTTGTACTTTCCTGGACAGACCTACGAGCAGTACTTC
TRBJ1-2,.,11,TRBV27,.,CASSLGTETAF,TGTGCCAGCAGTTTAGGGACGGAGACGGCCTTC